Following are 30 T cell receptor beta chains from one sample sequenced in a study of T cell clonality in common variable immunodeficiency. TCRdb keeps only in-frame clones here, not all; method: immunoSEQ multiplex PCR. This sample has about 42,000 clones, each found more than once. The specimen was peripheral blood mononuclear cells. The source of these receptors is a person aged 18-69 years in good health.

This clone was observed many times. Read sequence stops 3 residues before the CDR3 end, and the germline J gene provides the missing end. The chain uses TRBV20-1 and TRBJ1-5, with a possible D match to TRBD1 (6 bases). V was clipped by 1 base and J by 2 bases, with 15 bases between them. CDR1 and CDR2 from the germline V gene are DFQATT and SNEGSKA (reference sequence). CDR3 length equals 16 residues. The CDR3 sequence: CSARVSGERGNQPQHF. The sequenced CDR3 bases are TGCAGTGCTAGAGTTTCAGGGGAGAGAGGCAATCAGCCC.

By share, this clone counts as medium-sized (0.01 to 0.1%). The read terminates 3 residues ahead of where the CDR3 ends, so the germline J gene completes it. The chain is built from TRBV5-6 and TRBJ2-1, with 7 bases identical to TRBD1. After removal of 2 bases from V and 5 bases from J, the junction contained 7 bases not matched to a gene. This CDR3 comprises 15 residues. Germline lookup yields CDR1 SGHDT and CDR2 YYEEEE. The CDR3 DNA, read in part, is TGTGCCAGCAGCTTTGGGACAGTGGCCCACAATGAG. Its protein is CASSFGTVAHNE. The whole CDR3 is CASSFGTVAHNEQFF. Drawing the rest from reference TRBV5-6 and TRBJ2-1, the complete variable domain is DAGVTQSPTHLIKTRGQQVTLRCSPKSGHDTVSWYQQALGQGPQFIFQYYEEEERQRGNFPDRFSGHQFPNYSSELNVNALLLGDSALYLCASSFGTVAHNEQFFGPGTRLTVL.

About this clone itself: The read ends 3 residues early relative to the CDR3; the germline J gene fills the gap. The chain is built from TRBV7-9 and TRBJ1-1; perhaps TRBD1 as D (6 bases). Germline V gene lookup returns CDR1 SEHNR and CDR2 FQNEAQ (reference sequence). V shed 5 bases and J shed 1 base, with 14 bases lying between them. The CDR3 has 15 amino acids. The sequenced CDR3 bases are TGTGCCAGCAGCCCCGGGACACCTGGGAACACTGAA. Translating gives CASSPGTPGNTE. The full-length CDR3 reads as CASSPGTPGNTEAFF.

In this sample, this clone turned up many times. The read ends 3 residues before the CDR3 terminus; that terminus is restored from the germline J gene. The rearrangement joins TRBV6-4 to TRBJ2-1, with TRBD2 identical over 11 bases. There are 15 residues in the CDR3. The germline CDR1 and CDR2 sequences are MRHNA and SNTAGT. Trimming cost V 5 bases and J 8 bases; bases outside gene matches: 8. The CDR3 sequence is CASSPGTSGMYEQFF. CDR3 DNA (partial): TGTGCCAGCAGTCCCGGGACTAGCGGTATGTATGAG.

This clone was recorded many times. The sequence runs out 3 residues before the end of the CDR3; the remainder is reconstructed from the germline J gene. The rearrangement uses TRBV2 and TRBJ2-1, with 11 bases fitting TRBD2. The V segment lost 6 bases and the J segment 6 bases; nucleotides outside the gene matches: 7. CDR3 length: 15 residues. In germline, CDR1 is SNHLY, CDR2 FYNNEI. The CDR3 loop reads CASSALAGGFNEQFF. The CDR3 bases that were read are TGTGCCAGCAGCGCTCTAGCGGGAGGATTCAATGAG.

This clone was seen at least ten times. The CDR3 extends 3 residues past the end of the read, so its final part is completed from the germline J gene. J is TRBJ2-7 and V is TRBV20-1; TRBD2 aligns across 10 bases. CDR1 and CDR2 (germline): DFQATT, SNEGSKA (reference sequence). The CDR3 consists of 15 residues. V shed 1 base, J shed 5 bases, and the junction held 8 bases outside the gene matches. This CDR3 is CSARVLASGRNEQYF. The part of the CDR3 DNA that was read is TGCAGTGCTAGAGTTTTGGCTAGCGGGAGAAACGAG.

This clone was counted ten times or more. Sequencing ends 3 residues short of the CDR3 end; the germline J gene provides the rest. V is TRBV23-1 and J is TRBJ1-5; 7 bases match TRBD1. TRBV23-1 is reported as an ORF; its role is uncertain. After removal of 2 bases from V and 4 bases from J, the junction contained 5 bases not matched to a gene. CDR3 length equals 15 residues. CDR3: CASSQPPQGNQPQHF. The part of the CDR3 DNA that was read is TGCGCCAGCAGTCAACCCCCACAGGGGAATCAGCCC.

Many counts were recorded for this clone. The read ends 3 residues shy of where the CDR3 ends; the end is completed using the germline J gene. The chain links TRBV6-2 or TRBV6-3 to TRBJ2-2; D is undetermined. Germline V gene lookup returns CDR1 MNHEY and CDR2 SVGEGT. CDR3 length: 12 residues. The CDR3 spells CASRSLNEKLFF. Incomplete CDR3 DNA: TGTGCCAGCAGGAGCCTGAATGAAAAG.

The sample holds many counts of this clone. With the read ending 3 residues before the CDR3 end, the germline J gene is used to fill in that end. The chain carries TRBV20-1 and TRBJ2-3; TRBD2 matches 8 bases. Germline V gene lookup returns CDR1 DFQATT and CDR2 SNEGSKA (reference sequence). This CDR3 spans 22 amino acids. V was clipped by 1 base and J by 2 bases; unmatched bases: 26. CDR3: CSARVPFGMAGGQIGPTDTQYF. CDR3 DNA (partial): TGCAGTGCTAGAGTCCCCTTCGGTATGGCGGGAGGTCAAATAGGTCCCACAGATACG.

This clone was found many times. Coverage ceases 3 residues before the CDR3 finishes, and the germline J gene fills in the end. This sequence joins TRBV5-1 and TRBJ2-1; D uncertain. CDR3 length: 16 amino acids. Trimming removed 6 bases from V and 6 bases from J, with 22 bases in between. CDR1 and CDR2 from the germline V gene are SGHRS and YFSETQ. This chain's CDR3 is CASTSSQSLSTNEQFF. CDR3 DNA, as far as it was read: TGCGCCAGCACCTCCTCACAGTCCCTCAGCACCAATGAG.

A remark on this clone: The CDR3 end falls 3 residues outside the read, so it is completed with the germline J gene. The V gene is TRBV19, the J gene TRBJ1-2; D not certain. This CDR3 has 14 residues. CDR1 is LNHDA, CDR2 SQIVND, per germline (reference sequence). Here the CDR3 reads CASSIDHGYNDYTF. The part of the CDR3 DNA that was read is TGTGCCAGTAGTATAGATCATGGTTACAACGAC.

This clone was observed many times. The CDR3 end falls 3 residues outside the read, so it is completed with the germline J gene. V gene TRBV5-1 combines with J gene TRBJ1-1; D not certain. Germline loops: CDR1 SGHRS, CDR2 YFSETQ. The CDR3 is 13 amino acids. Trimming cost V 4 bases and J 1 base, with 8 bases left between them. The CDR3 region is CASSTSRNTEAFF. The DNA read from the CDR3 is TGCGCCAGCAGCACTTCACGGAACACTGAA.

Comment on this clone: Sequence at one end of the junction differs from germline and may be a read error. The observed sequence ends 3 residues before the CDR3 terminus, with the missing tail filled in from the germline J gene. This chain uses TRBV5-4 with TRBJ2-7; the match to TRBD1 covers 11 bases. The CDR3 contains 15 residues. Germline CDR1 SGHNT, CDR2 YYREEE (reference sequence). This CDR3 is CASTLWGQGAYEQYF. The covered CDR3 bases are TGTGCCAGCACCTTGTGGGGACAGGGGGCCTACGAG.

This clone was detected ten times or more. The CDR3 end lies 3 residues beyond the end of the read and is filled in from the germline J gene. The V gene is TRBV19, the J gene TRBJ2-1; TRBD1 matches at 8 bases. Germline lookup yields CDR1 LNHDA and CDR2 SQIVND (reference sequence). The V segment lost 3 bases and the J segment 6 bases; nucleotides outside the gene matches: 10. The CDR3 loop spans 16 amino acids. CDR3 region: CASSIQAGQGFNEQFF. The sequenced CDR3 bases are TGTGCCAGTAGTATTCAGGCCGGACAGGGTTTCAATGAG.

This clone was seen more than once but under ten times. The read falls 3 residues short of the CDR3 end, and the missing part is taken from the germline J gene. This same CDR3 is encoded by further DNA sequences in the sample. The chain recombines TRBV20-1 with TRBJ2-1; 10 bases line up with TRBD2. J gave up 6 bases and V 3 bases, and 11 bases lay outside the gene matches. The length of the CDR3 is 16 residues. Germline V gene data show CDR1 as DFQATT and CDR2 as SNEGSKA (reference sequence). The CDR3 reads CSASLTSGRAVNEQFF. The sequenced part of the CDR3 DNA is TGCAGTGCTAGCCTCACCAGCGGGAGGGCTGTCAATGAG.

This clone has at least ten counts. The read comes to an end 3 residues before the CDR3 does, leaving the germline J gene to fill in the end. The rearrangement uses TRBV5-1 and TRBJ2-5, with 11 bases matching TRBD2. Germline lookup yields CDR1 SGHRS and CDR2 YFSETQ. The V gene end was trimmed by 3 bases and the J gene end by 2 bases; junction bases not matched to a gene: 9. The CDR3 consists of 17 residues. The CDR3 spells CASSYSGRAWEQETQYF. CDR3 DNA (partial): TGCGCCAGCAGCTATAGCGGGAGGGCCTGGGAGCAAGAGACC.

This clone appeared many times. The read terminates 3 residues ahead of where the CDR3 ends, so the germline J gene completes it. V is TRBV5-4 and J is TRBJ2-7; D possibly corresponds to TRBD1 (7 bases). The CDR3 totals 15 residues. The V gene lost 0 bases and the J gene lost 2 bases, with 12 bases spanning the gap. Germline V gene sequence: CDR1 SGHNT, CDR2 YYREEE (reference sequence). The DNA read from the CDR3 is TGTGCCAGCAGCTTGGGGCGGGACAGTCCCTACGAG. Encoded protein: CASSLGRDSPYE. In full, the CDR3 is CASSLGRDSPYEQYF.

Ten or more counts support this clone. The CDR3 goes on 3 residues after the read ends, and that part is filled in from the germline J gene. The chain carries TRBV5-4 and TRBJ1-6; TRBD1 matches 7 bases. CDR1 SGHNT and CDR2 YYREEE come from the germline V gene (reference sequence). This CDR3 has 15 residues. J lost 1 base, V lost 6 bases, and 4 bases had no gene match. CDR3 DNA (partial): TGTGCCAGCACCCCAGGGGGGTCCTATAATTCACCC. Protein product: CASTPGGSYNSP. The whole CDR3 reads CASTPGGSYNSPLHF.

Many counts were recorded for this clone. The CDR3 is cut off 3 residues early in the read; its end comes from the germline J gene. The genes are TRBV20-1 and TRBJ2-5; 9 bases are a match to TRBD2. Germline CDR1 DFQATT, CDR2 SNEGSKA (reference sequence). The CDR3 totals 14 residues. With 6 bases clipped from V and 5 bases from J, the junction kept 10 bases outside the gene matches. The CDR3 loop is CSAIAGGYEETQYF. The covered CDR3 bases are TGCAGTGCAATTGCGGGGGGGTACGAGGAGACC.

This clone was picked up a small number of times. The read falls 3 residues short of the CDR3 end, and the missing part is taken from the germline J gene. The genes are TRBV7-2 and TRBJ2-3; D might be TRBD1 (6 bases). CDR1 is SGHTA, CDR2 FQGNSA, per germline. CDR3 size: 14 residues. The CDR3 DNA, read in part, is TGTGCCAGCAGCTCGGGATTTAACAGGGAGACG. Translated: CASSSGFNRET. The CDR3 as a whole reads CASSSGFNRETQYF.

At least ten counts were recorded for this clone. Coverage ceases 3 residues before the CDR3 finishes, and the germline J gene fills in the end. The chain has TRBV2 and TRBJ2-1; 10 nucleotides align to TRBD2. The V gene end was trimmed by 8 bases and the J gene end by 4 bases; junction bases not matched to a gene: 8. The CDR3 length is 15 residues. Germline CDR1 and CDR2: SNHLY and FYNNEI. CDR3 amino acids: CASRASGRKYNEQFF. The CDR3 DNA, read in part, is TGTGCCAGCCGCGCTAGCGGGAGAAAATACAATGAG.

This clone was recorded at least ten times. The CDR3 end lies 3 residues beyond the end of the read and is filled in from the germline J gene. The chain employs TRBV5-5 and TRBJ2-1; perhaps TRBD2 as D (5 bases). The ends were cut back, 0 bases at V and 4 bases at J, with 11 bases in the middle. The germline gives CDR1 SGHKS, CDR2 YYEKEE (reference sequence). The CDR3 has 15 amino acids. Incomplete CDR3 DNA: TGTGCCAGCAGCTTGGGACTCCCGGGGTACAATGAG. Protein sequence: CASSLGLPGYNE. In full, the CDR3 is CASSLGLPGYNEQFF.

This clone has at least ten counts. The CDR3 end lies 3 residues beyond the end of the read and is filled in from the germline J gene. The rearrangement uses TRBV20-1 and TRBJ1-2; D perhaps matches TRBD1 (6 bases). The germline V gene encodes CDR1 DFQATT and CDR2 SNEGSKA (reference sequence). The V gene lost 6 bases and the J gene lost 6 bases, with 26 bases spanning the gap. The CDR3 extends over 16 amino acids. The chain's CDR3 is CSARTVGFAPFDGYTF. CDR3 DNA (partial): TGCAGTGCCAGGACAGTGGGTTTCGCGCCGTTCGATGGC.

This clone appeared many times. The observed sequence ends 3 residues before the CDR3 terminus, with the missing tail filled in from the germline J gene. The chain links TRBV6-2 or TRBV6-3 to TRBJ1-5; TRBD1 matches 10 bases. Germline V CDR1 and CDR2: MNHEY, SVGEGT. V was pared by 5 bases and J by 6 bases, with 7 bases of the junction left unmatched. This CDR3 spans 15 amino acids. The CDR3 bases that were read are TGTGCCAGCAGTCTGGGGACAGGGGAAAGTCAGCCC. As protein: CASSLGTGESQP. The full-length CDR3 reads as CASSLGTGESQPQHF.

In this sample, this clone turned up many times. The read terminates 3 residues before the CDR3 end, so the remaining end is supplied by the germline J gene. This chain joins TRBV6-2 or TRBV6-3 and TRBJ1-2; unclear D gene. Germline values: CDR1 MNHEY, CDR2 SVGEGT. Trimming shortened V by 4 bases and J by 0 bases, and 9 bases separated the two germline ends. This CDR3 has 14 amino acids. The CDR3 here is CASSSRGSNYGYTF. CDR3 DNA, as far as it was read: TGTGCCAGCAGTTCCCGAGGTTCTAACTATGGC.

This clone was counted ten times or more. The read gets to within 3 residues of the CDR3 end, and the germline J gene fills in the rest. This sequence joins TRBV20-1 and TRBJ1-5; TRBD1 matches 8 bases. The CDR3 is made up of 13 amino acids. Looked up from germline, CDR1 is DFQATT and CDR2 is SNEGSKA (reference sequence). With 5 bases clipped from V and 3 bases from J, the junction kept 3 bases outside the gene matches. The covered CDR3 bases are TGCAGTGCTCGGGACAGGTTCAATCAGCCC. It translates to CSARDRFNQP. The whole CDR3 protein reads CSARDRFNQPQHF.

This clone came up many times. Read coverage stops 3 residues before the CDR3 terminus; the germline J gene supplies the remainder. This sequence joins TRBV5-1 and TRBJ1-5; D remains ambiguous. Germline V gives CDR1 SGHRS, CDR2 YFSETQ. The CDR3 sequence is 15 residues long. The V and J ends lost 2 bases and 4 bases respectively, with 13 bases between them. CDR3 sequence: CASSLEPLDNQPQHF. Partial CDR3 DNA: TGCGCCAGCAGCTTAGAGCCCCTTGATAATCAGCCC. Full variable domain (remainder filled in from reference TRBV5-1 and TRBJ1-5): KAGVTQTPRYLIKTRGQQVTLSCSPISGHRSVSWYQQTPGQGLQFLFEYFSETQRNKGNFPGRFSGRQFSNSRSEMNVSTLELGDSALYLCASSLEPLDNQPQHFGDGTRLSIL.

Many counts were recorded for this clone. The read gets to within 3 residues of the CDR3 end, and the germline J gene fills in the rest. V usage is TRBV5-1 and J usage is TRBJ2-1, with TRBD2 matching 10 bases. The V segment lost 3 bases and the J segment 8 bases; nucleotides outside the gene matches: 8. CDR1 and CDR2 (germline): SGHRS, YFSETQ. The CDR3 consists of 15 residues. The sequenced CDR3 bases are TGCGCCAGCAGCTCGAGCGGGAGGGCCTTTGATGAG. Translated: CASSSSGRAFDE. The full CDR3 is CASSSSGRAFDEQFF.

This clone has a count of ten or more. The DNA ends 3 residues before the CDR3 does, and the rest of the CDR3 is filled in from the germline J gene. The chain employs TRBV2 and TRBJ2-3, with TRBD2 identical over 10 bases. Germline V lookup: CDR1 SNHLY, CDR2 FYNNEI. V lost 2 bases, J lost 5 bases, and 1 base stayed unmatched. The CDR3 covers 14 residues. The DNA read from the CDR3 is TGTGCCAGCAGTGAATGGACTAGCGGAGATACG. Amino acids: CASSEWTSGDT. Given in full, the CDR3 is CASSEWTSGDTQYF.

This clone appeared many times. Read coverage stops 3 residues before the CDR3 terminus; the germline J gene supplies the remainder. The chain carries TRBV20-1 and TRBJ2-7; 8 bases fit TRBD1. J lost 3 bases, V lost 3 bases, and 4 bases had no gene match. Germline V gene sequence: CDR1 DFQATT, CDR2 SNEGSKA (reference sequence). This CDR3 comprises 13 residues. Incomplete CDR3 DNA: TGCAGTGCTAGCGGCGGACAGGGCTACGAG. It is translated as CSASGGQGYE. The CDR3, in full, reads CSASGGQGYEQYF.